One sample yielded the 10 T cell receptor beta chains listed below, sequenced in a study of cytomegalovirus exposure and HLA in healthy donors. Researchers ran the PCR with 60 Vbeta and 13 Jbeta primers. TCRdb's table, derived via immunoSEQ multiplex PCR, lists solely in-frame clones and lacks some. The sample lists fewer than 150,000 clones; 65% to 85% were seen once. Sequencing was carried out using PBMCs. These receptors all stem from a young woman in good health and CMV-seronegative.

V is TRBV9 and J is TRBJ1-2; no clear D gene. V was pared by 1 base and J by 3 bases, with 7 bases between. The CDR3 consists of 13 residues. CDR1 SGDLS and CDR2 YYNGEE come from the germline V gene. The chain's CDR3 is CASSVSSHYGYTF. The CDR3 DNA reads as TGTGCCAGCAGCGTATCCAGTCACTATGGCTACACCTTC.

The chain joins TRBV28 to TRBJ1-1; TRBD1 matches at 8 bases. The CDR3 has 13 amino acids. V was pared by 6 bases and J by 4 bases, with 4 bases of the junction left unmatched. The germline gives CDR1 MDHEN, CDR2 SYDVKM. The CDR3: CASRGDRGTEAFF. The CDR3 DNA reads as TGTGCCAGCAGGGGAGACAGGGGCACTGAAGCTTTCTTT.

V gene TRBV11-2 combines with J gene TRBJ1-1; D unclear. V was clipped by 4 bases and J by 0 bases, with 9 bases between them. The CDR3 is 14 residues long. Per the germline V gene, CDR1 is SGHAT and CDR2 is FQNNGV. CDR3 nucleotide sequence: TGTGCCAGCAGCTCCTGGACTATGAACACTGAAGCTTTCTTT. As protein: CASSSWTMNTEAFF.

The CDR3 loop is CASSRLVQETQYF. CDR3 coding DNA: TGCGCCAGCAGCCGACTTGTCCAAGAGACCCAGTACTTC. J is TRBJ2-5 and V is TRBV4-1; D is uncertain. Trimming cost V 4 bases and J 1 base, with 7 bases left between them. The CDR3 covers 13 residues. CDR1 and CDR2 from the germline V gene are MGHRA and YSYEKL.

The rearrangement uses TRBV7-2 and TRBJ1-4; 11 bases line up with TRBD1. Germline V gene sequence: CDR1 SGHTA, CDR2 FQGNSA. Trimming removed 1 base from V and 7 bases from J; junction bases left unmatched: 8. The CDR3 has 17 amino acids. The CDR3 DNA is TGTGCCAGCAGCTTAGGGCCGGGACAGGGGGTAGGTGAAAAACTGTTTTTT. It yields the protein CASSLGPGQGVGEKLFF.

CDR3 in DNA: TGTGCCAGCAGTCTATTCAGGGAAATCACCGGGGAGCTGTTTTTT. This gives the protein CASSLFREITGELFF. The rearrangement links TRBV2 to TRBJ2-2; D may be TRBD1 (5 bases). The CDR3 runs to 15 residues. V was cut by 5 bases and J by 4 bases, with 14 bases left in between. Germline V gene data show CDR1 as SNHLY and CDR2 as FYNNEI.

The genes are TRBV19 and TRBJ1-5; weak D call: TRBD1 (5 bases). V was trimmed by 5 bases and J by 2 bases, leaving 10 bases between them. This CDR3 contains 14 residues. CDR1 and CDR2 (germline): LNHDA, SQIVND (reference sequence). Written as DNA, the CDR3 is TGTGCCAGTAGTCAAACAGGCGGCAATCAGCCCCAGCATTTT. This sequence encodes CASSQTGGNQPQHF.

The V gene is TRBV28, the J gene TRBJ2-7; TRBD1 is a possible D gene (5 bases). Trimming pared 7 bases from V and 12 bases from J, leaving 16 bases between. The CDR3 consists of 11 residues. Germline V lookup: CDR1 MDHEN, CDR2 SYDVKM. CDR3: CASTSALGVYV. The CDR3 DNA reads TGTGCCAGCACCTCCGCCTTAGGGGTGTACGTC.

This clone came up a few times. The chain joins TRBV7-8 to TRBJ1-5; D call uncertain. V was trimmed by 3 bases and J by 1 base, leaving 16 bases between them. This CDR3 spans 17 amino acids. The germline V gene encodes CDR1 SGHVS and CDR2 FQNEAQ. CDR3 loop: CASSLTPRPGSNQPQHF. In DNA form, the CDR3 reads TGTGCCAGCAGCTTGACCCCCCGCCCGGGAAGCAATCAGCCCCAGCATTTT.

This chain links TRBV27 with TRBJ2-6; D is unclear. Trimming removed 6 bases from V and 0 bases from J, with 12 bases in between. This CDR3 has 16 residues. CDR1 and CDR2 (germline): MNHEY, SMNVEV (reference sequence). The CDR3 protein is CASRIQASSGANVLTF. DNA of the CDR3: TGTGCCAGCAGAATTCAGGCCAGCTCTGGGGCCAACGTCCTGACTTTC.